This TCR beta chain came from a study of human T cells and chemical hapten exposure. At the level of the study: Skin on the upper inner arm, around 2 cm by around 2 cm in size, was sensitized with 2% DPC.

The time point denotes: pre-sensitization, week 0. Treatment of the sample: therapeutic diphenylcyclopropenone sensitization with weekly scalp DPC. The donor pool consisted of alopecia patients aged 18 to 70 years, considered suitable for DPC. The study extracted total RNA from unfractionated whole blood. Library construction involved attaching unique molecular identifiers to individual cDNA molecules, which allowed quantitative, reproducible TCR counting. TCRdb re-analysed the RACE reads in MiXCR, keeping a single row per CDR3 protein. The repertoire holds about 87,000 distinct CDR3 sequences, with 8% to 10% as singletons. This clonotype has at least ten counts. The CDR3 length is 18 residues. The V segment lost 6 bases and the J segment 2 bases; nucleotides outside the gene matches: 15. Germline V lookup: CDR1 MNHEY, CDR2 SVGAGI.

Sequencing used whole blood, obtained in connection with sensitization to the hapten diphenylcyclopropenone (DPC). The V and J genes are TRBV6-5 and TRBJ2-1; TRBD1 matches 8 bases. The TCR originated in a woman between 40 and 50 years old with alopecia areata. Some clones in this sample may be carry-over from other donors' samples. The CDR3 is CASSLTPTGGRPYNEQFF. CDR3 nucleotide sequence: TGTGCCAGCAGCCTCACCCCCACAGGGGGTAGGCCCTACAATGAGCAGTTCTTC.